The clone carrying this T cell receptor beta chain was seen only a few times. The data derive from a study of T cell repertoires in cytomegalovirus infection. Germline-derived CDR1 and CDR2 are SGHRS and YFSETQ. The CDR3 totals 14 residues. Between the trimmed V and J ends, which lost 2 bases and 0 bases, there was a span of 6 bases. TCRdb analysed the reads with MiXCR anew, one entry per CDR3 protein. The repertoire includes 200,000 to 250,000 distinct CDR3 sequences, 9% to 15% of them detected once, and 1.5% to 2% sits in the top ten. Sequenced input: PBMCs. This chain connects TRBV5-1 to TRBJ2-1; D ambiguous. The source is a human donor in good health (CMV status not recorded). Some clones in this sample may be carry-over from other donors' samples. CDR3 region: CASSLSTSYNEQFF. CDR3 nucleotide sequence: TGCGCCAGCAGCTTATCGACCTCCTACAATGAGCAGTTCTTC.